This T cell receptor beta chain was obtained from a study of CD8+ T cells in alopecia areata. This CDR3 has 14 amino acids. Trimming took 0 bases from V and 5 from J, leaving 11 bases between them. Germline V gene lookup returns CDR1 MGHRA and CDR2 YSYEKL. cDNA reverse transcribed from extracted RNA served as the sequencing template. Generated by immunoSEQ multiplex PCR, the TCRdb table keeps only in-frame clones and is missing some. The top ten hold around 16% of the sample, which has around 160,000 clones, 85% to 90% seen once. The rearrangement uses TRBV4-1 and TRBJ2-7; D ambiguous. This clonotype was sampled from a human donor with alopecia areata. Specimen: CD8+ T cells sorted from blood, collected at week 0. The CDR3, as DNA: TGCGCCAGCAGCCAAGATCGATACCAGGACGAGCAGTACTTC. Protein sequence: CASSQDRYQDEQYF.